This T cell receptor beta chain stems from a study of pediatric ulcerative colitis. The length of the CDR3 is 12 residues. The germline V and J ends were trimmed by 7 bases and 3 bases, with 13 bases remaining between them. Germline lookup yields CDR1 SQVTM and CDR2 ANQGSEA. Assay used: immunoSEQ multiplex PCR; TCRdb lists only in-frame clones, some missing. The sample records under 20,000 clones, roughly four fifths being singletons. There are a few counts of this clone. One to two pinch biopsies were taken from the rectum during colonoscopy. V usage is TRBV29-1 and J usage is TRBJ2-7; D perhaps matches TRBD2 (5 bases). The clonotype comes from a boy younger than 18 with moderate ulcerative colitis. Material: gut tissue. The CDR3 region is CSAHRGSYEQYF. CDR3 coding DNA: TGCAGCGCCCACCGAGGGAGCTACGAGCAGTACTTC.